The 24 T cell receptor beta chains below come from one sample, sequenced in a study of cytomegalovirus exposure and HLA in healthy donors. PCR employed 60 Vbeta and 13 Jbeta primers. Using immunoSEQ multiplex PCR, the repertoire was profiled, and TCRdb retains in-frame clones only, with some absent. The sample has some 180,000 clones, about four fifths seen once. Specimen: PBMCs. These receptor sequences come from a middle-aged man in good health and CMV-seropositive.

Comments on this clone: Different DNA sequences within this sample yield the same CDR3. This chain links TRBV5-1 with TRBJ2-1; D uncertain. CDR1 is SGHRS, CDR2 YFSETQ, per germline. The CDR3 contains 13 residues. The V end lost 0 bases, the J end lost 4 bases, and 5 bases lay between the germline ends. The CDR3 sequence is CASSLGGYNEQFF. As DNA, the CDR3 is TGCGCCAGCAGCTTGGGAGGATACAATGAGCAGTTCTTC.

This clone was counted only a few times. The chain joins TRBV6-6 to TRBJ2-1; 9 bases are shared with TRBD1. V trimming: 10 bases; J trimming: 2 bases; junction bases outside the gene matches: 3. The germline V gene encodes CDR1 MNHNY and CDR2 SVGAGI (reference sequence). The CDR3 runs 13 residues. The CDR3 DNA follows: TGTGCCACCGGACAGGGGACCTACAATGAGCAGTTCTTC. Translation: CATGQGTYNEQFF.

V usage is TRBV5-1 and J usage is TRBJ2-1; 7 positions match TRBD2. The V and J ends lost 6 bases and 8 bases, in that order; junction bases with no gene match: 14. From germline, CDR1 is SGHRS and CDR2 YFSETQ. This CDR3 is built from 15 residues. The CDR3 region is CASKGRGTTLDEQFF. CDR3 sequence (DNA): TGCGCCAGCAAGGGGCGTGGGACTACGCTCGATGAGCAGTTCTTC.

V and J are TRBV13 and TRBJ2-1, with TRBD1 matching 8 bases. The germline CDR1 and CDR2 sequences are PRHDT and FYEKMQ (reference sequence). The length of the CDR3 is 16 residues. Germline trimming cut 0 bases from V and 14 bases from J; bases unmatched to any gene: 15. In DNA, the CDR3 is TGTGCCAGCAGCTTAGGCTCGGCGACAGGGGACCCGGGGGAGTTCTTC. Its translation: CASSLGSATGDPGEFF. The full variable domain, in which reference TRBV13 and TRBJ2-1 provide the parts outside the CDR3, is AAGVIQSPRHLIKEKRETATLKCYPIPRHDTVYWYQQGPGQDPQFLISFYEKMQSDKGSIPDRFSAQQFSDYHSELNMSSLELGDSALYFCASSLGSATGDPGEFFGPGTRLTVL.

The chain combines TRBV28 with TRBJ2-1; D is possibly TRBD2 (6 bases). The CDR3 totals 15 residues. CDR1 and CDR2 from the germline V gene are MDHEN and SYDVKM. Trimming took 3 bases from V and 2 from J, leaving 11 bases between them. The CDR3 here is CASSFPPGAYNEQFF. CDR3 sequence (DNA): TGTGCCAGCAGTTTCCCTCCGGGAGCCTACAATGAGCAGTTCTTC.

This clone was seen only a few times. In DNA form, the CDR3 reads TGTGCCAGCAGTGACACTAACTATGGCTACACCTTC. Its protein is CASSDTNYGYTF. V usage is TRBV25-1 and J usage is TRBJ1-2; unclear D gene. This CDR3 region has 12 residues. Trimming pared 3 bases from V and 0 bases from J, leaving 2 bases between. Germline lookup yields CDR1 MGHDK and CDR2 SYGVNS.

The chain couples TRBV23-1 to TRBJ1-2; TRBD1 matches at 10 bases. TRBV23-1 is an open reading frame whose function is uncertain. The CDR3 sequence is 14 residues long. V lost 8 bases and J lost 2; bases outside the gene matches: 5. The CDR3: CASGTGDVNYGYTF. The CDR3 nucleotides read TGCGCCAGCGGGACAGGGGATGTGAACTATGGCTACACCTTC.

CDR3 nucleotides: TGTGCCAGCAGCTTAGATCTAGTTCACTATGGCTACACCTTC. Its translation is CASSLDLVHYGYTF. This chain connects TRBV7-9 to TRBJ1-2; D is ambiguous. The V and J ends lost 1 base and 3 bases respectively, with 9 bases between them. The CDR3 covers 14 residues. Looked up from germline, CDR1 is SEHNR and CDR2 is FQNEAQ (reference sequence).

The chain carries TRBV2 and TRBJ1-1; the D gene is possibly TRBD1 (5 bases). The CDR3 sequence is 15 residues long. The V end was cut by 6 bases, the J end by 3 bases, with 17 bases between. Per germline, CDR1 SNHLY and CDR2 FYNNEI. CDR3: CASRPIAGGDTEAFF. CDR3 DNA sequence: TGTGCCAGCAGACCAATCGCGGGGGGGGACACTGAAGCTTTCTTT.

This chain links TRBV10-3 with TRBJ1-4, with 7 bases lining up with TRBD1. Germline-derived CDR1 and CDR2 are ENHRY and SYGVKD. The J segment lost 17 bases and the V segment lost 6 bases, leaving 18 bases of the junction unmatched. CDR3 length: 14 amino acids. The CDR3: CAISPSGGSGGSFF. DNA for the CDR3: TGTGCCATCAGCCCTTCAGGGGGTTCCGGAGGGAGTTTTTTT.

DNA for the CDR3: TGTGCCAGCACCTCCGAGGGCGGGAAGGACACCGGGGAGCTGTTTTTT. This encodes CASTSEGGKDTGELFF. The rearrangement uses TRBV7-9 and TRBJ2-2; the D gene is possibly TRBD2 (6 bases). CDR1 SEHNR and CDR2 FQNEAQ come from the germline V gene (reference sequence). The CDR3 extends over 16 amino acids. V was clipped by 7 bases and J by 3 bases, with 18 bases between them.

The chain has TRBV28 and TRBJ1-1; 9 bases map to TRBD1. The V and J ends lost 5 bases and 7 bases, in that order; junction bases with no gene match: 8. This CDR3 is built from 14 residues. Germline V CDR1 and CDR2: MDHEN, SYDVKM. CDR3 amino acids: CASSTGGPVIEAFF. CDR3 bases: TGTGCCAGCAGTACAGGGGGCCCCGTCATTGAAGCTTTCTTT.

The chain employs TRBV18 and TRBJ2-5; maybe TRBD1 (6 bases). Trimming removed 6 bases at V and 5 bases at J, with 19 bases between. CDR1 is KGHSH and CDR2 is LQKENI in the germline V gene. The CDR3 has 15 amino acids. In DNA, the CDR3 is TGTGCCAGCTCTCCGTCTTCGTGGGGGCTGGAGACCCAGTACTTC. It specifies CASSPSSWGLETQYF.

The chain has TRBV4-3 and TRBJ2-3, with D possibly being TRBD2 (6 bases). Trimming removed 4 bases from V and 2 bases from J, with 16 bases in between. The CDR3 contains 16 residues. Germline V gene lookup returns CDR1 LGHNA and CDR2 YSLEER. The CDR3 sequence: CASSLLYGTSTDTQYF. The CDR3 nucleotides read TGCGCCAGCAGCCTTCTCTACGGGACTTCCACAGATACGCAGTATTTT.

The gene calls are TRBV28 and TRBJ2-7, with a possible D match to TRBD2 (7 bases). CDR1 and CDR2 from the germline V gene are MDHEN and SYDVKM. CDR3 length: 15 residues. V was pared by 4 bases and J by 2 bases, with 15 bases between. CDR3 protein: CASSSGGAGAYEQYF. CDR3 DNA: TGTGCCAGCAGTTCGGGGGGCGCAGGGGCCTACGAGCAGTACTTC.

This clone was found once. The CDR3 protein is CSVIFSSNQPQHF. Written as DNA, the CDR3 is TGCAGCGTTATATTCTCTAGCAATCAGCCCCAGCATTTT. The gene calls are TRBV29-1 and TRBJ1-5; D uncertain. The ends were cut back, 5 bases at V and 0 bases at J, with 8 bases in the middle. This CDR3 is built from 13 residues. Germline values: CDR1 SQVTM, CDR2 ANQGSEA.

This clone was found once. The rearrangement joins TRBV9 to TRBJ1-1; 7 bases map to TRBD1. Per the germline V gene, CDR1 is SGDLS and CDR2 is YYNGEE. Germline trimming cut 3 bases from V and 0 bases from J; bases unmatched to any gene: 5. This CDR3 region has 15 residues. CDR3 protein: CASSAEGQLNTEAFF. In DNA, the CDR3 is TGTGCCAGCAGCGCGGAGGGACAGTTGAACACTGAAGCTTTCTTT.

The chain recombines TRBV11-2 with TRBJ2-2, with D maybe TRBD1 (6 bases). Germline loops: CDR1 SGHAT, CDR2 FQNNGV. Trimming removed 5 bases from V and 2 bases from J, with 12 bases in between. The CDR3 totals 15 residues. The CDR3 DNA is TGTGCCAGCAGCCTGACAGGCTTTAACACCGGGGAGCTGTTTTTT. Encoded protein: CASSLTGFNTGELFF.

The chain joins TRBV5-1 to TRBJ2-5; a possible D gene is TRBD2 (6 bases). V lost 0 bases and J lost 5, with 20 bases in between. Germline CDR1 is SGHRS and CDR2 is YFSETQ. This CDR3 region has 17 residues. The CDR3: CASSLVKGVEGRETQYF. The CDR3 nucleotides read TGCGCCAGCAGCTTGGTAAAAGGAGTCGAGGGGAGGGAGACCCAGTACTTC.

The chain is built from TRBV4-2 and TRBJ2-7; D is perhaps TRBD2 (5 bases). Deletions cut 2 bases from V and 4 bases from J, with 18 bases between. The germline CDR1 and CDR2 sequences are LGHNA and YNFKEQ. The CDR3 spans 16 residues. CDR3 nucleotides: TGTGCCAGCAGCCAATTGGGAGTGGGAGTCCCGTACGAGCAGTACTTC. Residues: CASSQLGVGVPYEQYF.

V is TRBV11-3 and J is TRBJ2-1, with 7 bases fitting TRBD1. Germline trimming cut 5 bases from V and 7 bases from J; bases unmatched to any gene: 8. Germline V CDR1 and CDR2: SGHNT, YENEEA. The CDR3 has 14 amino acids. The CDR3: CASSIQGQKNEQFF. The CDR3 DNA is TGTGCCAGCAGCATCCAGGGACAGAAAAATGAGCAGTTCTTC.

V gene TRBV7-9 combines with J gene TRBJ2-3; 7 nucleotides align to TRBD2. The V gene end was trimmed by 0 bases and the J gene end by 4 bases; junction bases not matched to a gene: 4. The CDR3 spans 15 residues. Germline assignment: CDR1 SEHNR and CDR2 FQNEAQ (reference sequence). In DNA, the CDR3 is TGTGCCAGCAGCTTAGCGGCGGGAGTACCAGATACGCAGTATTTT. It encodes CASSLAAGVPDTQYF.

J is TRBJ2-1 and V is TRBV6-5, with 9 bases that match TRBD2. CDR3 length equals 13 residues. CDR1 is MNHEY and CDR2 is SVGAGI in the germline V gene. V lost 5 bases to trimming and J lost 4 bases; unmatched junction nucleotides: 0. CDR3 sequence (DNA): TGTGCCAGCAGTGGACTAGCGTACAATGAGCAGTTCTTC. Protein: CASSGLAYNEQFF.

V usage is TRBV5-4 and J usage is TRBJ2-7; 16 nucleotides agree with TRBD2. The germline V gene encodes CDR1 SGHNT and CDR2 YYREEE (reference sequence). V was pared by 4 bases and J by 4 bases, with 5 bases of the junction left unmatched. The length of the CDR3 is 16 residues. The CDR3 reads CASSPGLAGGWYEQYF. The CDR3, as DNA: TGTGCCAGCAGCCCGGGACTAGCGGGAGGGTGGTACGAGCAGTACTTC.